This TCR beta chain was identified in a study of type 1 regulatory T cells (dated by TCRdb to about 2021). Some background on the complete study: The study characterized an in vitro protocol that generated a Tr1-enriched, alloantigen-specific CD4 T cell product named T-allo10. T-allo10 was being tested clinically in patients with hematological malignancies who were undergoing allogeneic hematopoietic stem cell transplantation.

Comments on this clonotype: Its antigen remains undetermined. Qualities for individual bases were not recorded, and no much larger clone is one base off.

TCRdb lists the instrument as Illumina MiSeq. TCRdb itself trimmed the public reads at Q25 with fastp, ran MiXCR and retained productive beta chains. Each entry is one CDR3 protein sequence, shown with its most common DNA and genes. In all, the sample holds more than 50,000 distinct CDR3 sequences, and less than 65% of those were seen once. 1.5% to 2% of the sample belongs to the ten largest clones. V is reduced by 1 base and J by 3 bases, leaving a spacing of 8 bases between them. Measured from the cysteine to the phenylalanine, the CDR3 is 14 residues long. Left in the record is the CDR3 DNA by itself, 42 bases read in frame from the first base. Reading the germline V gene gives CDR1 MGHRA and CDR2 YSYEKL. The research as a whole found: Compared with non-Tr1 cells, Tr1 cells had a TCR repertoire that was more restricted, a finding the study read as clonal expansion induced by alloantigen.

The rearranged chain carries TRBV4-1 and TRBJ2-3; too little of a D gene remains to name it. Input material: cultured non-Tr1 T cells, either the whole culture or a sorted T cell fraction (not recorded which). This specimen's cell subset or site label, interpreted: non-Tr1 population from the T-allo10 product. The TCR sequence derives from a human donor in good health. The CDR3 reads CASSQAYSTDTQYF. Read as DNA, the sequence is TGCGCCAGCAGCCAAGCTTATTCGACAGATACGCAGTATTTT.